These 24 T cell receptor beta chains were sequenced from one sample in a study of T cells in Graves' hyperthyroidism and ophthalmopathy. Amplification yielded TCR beta CDR3 regions, with RNA transcripts as the source. First-round RT-PCR targeting the TCR CDR3 was performed with the HTBI primer set. Each CDR3 protein is one row after TCRdb ran MiXCR on the multiplex PCR reads. The sample has fewer than 450,000 distinct CDR3 sequences, approximately 17% seen once; the top ten hold 40%. The specimen was blood. These TCRs come from a young man with Graves' ophthalmopathy.

This clonotype was counted ten times or more. Here the CDR3 reads CASSLGDYEQYF. CDR3 DNA: TGTGCCAGCAGCTTGGGTGACTACGAGCAGTACTTC. The J gene is TRBJ2-7, the V gene TRBV7-9; no firm D call. The CDR3 covers 12 residues. CDR1 and CDR2 (germline): SEHNR, FQNEAQ (reference sequence). Trimming cost V 3 bases and J 3 bases, with 6 bases left between them.

This clonotype was seen at least ten times. The gene calls are TRBV14 and TRBJ1-1; D not resolved. The CDR3 consists of 14 residues. Germline V CDR1 and CDR2: SGHDN, FVKESK. The V gene lost 2 bases and the J gene lost 1 base, with 8 bases spanning the gap. The CDR3 region is CASSQQLRNTEAFF. CDR3 in DNA: TGTGCCAGCAGCCAACAACTCCGGAACACTGAAGCTTTCTTT.

This sequence joins TRBV3-1 and TRBJ2-7, with 8 bases that match TRBD2. This CDR3 comprises 16 residues. With V trimmed by 1 base and J by 4 bases, 9 bases remained unmatched. CDR1 is LGHDT and CDR2 is YNNKEL in the germline V gene (reference sequence). CDR3 sequence reads: CASSQGVAGGVYEQYF. The DNA of the CDR3 is TGTGCCAGCAGCCAAGGGGTTGCGGGGGGTGTGTACGAGCAGTACTTC.

This clonotype was seen repeatedly, ten times or more. The CDR3 reads CASSVDTTEAFF. The DNA for the CDR3 is TGTGCCAGCAGCGTCGACACCACTGAAGCTTTCTTT. The chain uses TRBV5-6 and TRBJ1-1; D unresolved. The CDR3 sequence is 12 residues long. The germline V and J ends were trimmed by 4 bases and 4 bases, with 8 bases remaining between them. Germline-derived CDR1 and CDR2 are SGHDT and YYEEEE.

This clonotype appeared a few times. The gene calls are TRBV7-6 and TRBJ2-1; 11 bases match TRBD2. Germline CDR1 SGHVS, CDR2 FNYEAQ. Trimming took 5 bases from V and 4 from J; bases not matched to a gene: 10. This CDR3 spans 17 amino acids. CDR3 sequence reads: CASSKEPGLAAYNEQFF. CDR3 nucleotides: TGTGCCAGCAGCAAAGAGCCGGGACTAGCGGCGTACAATGAGCAGTTCTTC. Filled out from reference TRBV7-6 and TRBJ2-1, the complete variable domain reads GAGVSQSPRYKVTKRGQDVALRCDPISGHVSLYWYRQALGQGPEFLTYFNYEAQQDKSGLPNDRFSAERPEGSISTLTIQRTEQRDSAMYRCASSKEPGLAAYNEQFFGPGTRLTVL.

The table lists this clonotype with many counts. The CDR3 DNA sequence: TGTGCCAGCAGCAGCCCAGGGGGCGCCGGTCAGCCCCAGCATTTT. It codes for CASSSPGGAGQPQHF. This sequence joins TRBV7-9 and TRBJ1-5, with TRBD1 identical over 8 bases. CDR3 size: 15 residues. Germline trimming cut 5 bases from V and 6 bases from J; bases unmatched to any gene: 9. Per germline, CDR1 SEHNR and CDR2 FQNEAQ (reference sequence).

This clonotype appeared a few times. The chain carries TRBV6-5 and TRBJ1-6, with D perhaps matching TRBD1 (5 bases). Germline-derived CDR1 and CDR2 are MNHEY and SVGAGI. The CDR3 contains 14 residues. Between the trimmed V and J ends, which lost 2 bases and 7 bases, there was a span of 9 bases. CDR3 DNA: TGTGCCAGCAGTTACCAGAACAGGAATTCACCCCTCCACTTT. Its translation: CASSYQNRNSPLHF.

This clonotype was recorded many times. The chain joins TRBV7-3 to TRBJ2-1; either TRBD1 or TRBD2 may fit D (5 bases each). This CDR3 is 16 amino acids long. Germline lookup yields CDR1 SGHTA and CDR2 FQGTGA. Trimming pared 1 base from V and 8 bases from J, leaving 18 bases between. The CDR3 reads CASSLIGGRDVDEQFF. CDR3 bases: TGTGCCAGCAGCTTAATCGGCGGCAGGGACGTCGATGAGCAGTTCTTC.

The chain couples TRBV15 to TRBJ1-1; 7 bases line up with TRBD1. The CDR3 is made up of 14 amino acids. Germline V gene lookup returns CDR1 LNHNV and CDR2 YYDKDF (reference sequence). The junction had 5 bases not matched to a gene; V was cut back by 5 bases and J by 2 bases. CDR3 bases: TGTGCCACCAGCGCGGACAGGACAAACACTGAAGCTTTCTTT. This translates into CATSADRTNTEAFF.

J is TRBJ1-6 and V is TRBV11-2; TRBD1 agrees at 7 bases. The CDR3 spans 14 residues. V shed 6 bases, J shed 7 bases, and the junction held 6 bases outside the gene matches. Germline assignment: CDR1 SGHAT and CDR2 FQNNGV. The CDR3: CASSTDRVNSPLHF. The CDR3 bases are TGTGCCAGCAGTACAGACAGGGTGAATTCACCCCTCCACTTT. Supplemented by reference TRBV11-2 and TRBJ1-6, the full variable domain reads EAGVAQSPRYKIIEKRQSVAFWCNPISGHATLYWYQQILGQGPKLLIQFQNNGVVDDSQLPKDRFSAERLKGVDSTLKIQPAKLEDSAVYLCASSTDRVNSPLHFGNGTRLTVT.

This clonotype was counted ten times or more. The chain combines TRBV27 with TRBJ1-2; TRBD1 aligns across 7 bases. The CDR3 has 14 residues. The ends lost 5 bases at V and 7 bases at J; junction bases unmatched: 10. The germline CDR1 and CDR2 sequences are MNHEY and SMNVEV (reference sequence). The CDR3 region has the DNA TGTGCCAGCAGTGTAGACAGGGACGGGAGTGGCTACACCTTC. Translating gives CASSVDRDGSGYTF.

This clonotype was observed many times. The rearrangement uses TRBV13 and TRBJ2-1; D may match TRBD1 or TRBD2 (5 bases each). Germline V gene sequence: CDR1 PRHDT, CDR2 FYEKMQ (reference sequence). The CDR3 spans 12 residues. The V end was cut by 5 bases, the J end by 13 bases, with 15 bases between. The CDR3 DNA is TGTGCCAGCAGCCCCCGGGGTGGGGGACAGTTCTTC. Translated, it gives CASSPRGGGQFF.

With respect to this clonotype: A read error may be the cause here, since a much bigger clone is one base away. The J gene is TRBJ2-7, the V gene TRBV24-1, with a possible D match to TRBD1 (6 bases). The germline V gene has CDR1 KGHDR and CDR2 SFDVKD. The CDR3 runs 13 residues. The V end lost 2 bases, the J end lost 9 bases, and 13 bases lay between the germline ends. In DNA, the CDR3 is TGTGCCACCAGTGATTGGGCCCGAGGGGGGCAGTACTTC. It specifies CATSDWARGGQYF.

This clonotype was seen repeatedly, ten times or more. The V gene is TRBV5-1, the J gene TRBJ1-1; TRBD1 might be the D (5 bases). There are 16 residues in the CDR3. V lost 0 bases to trimming and J lost 1 base, with 13 bases between them. CDR1 and CDR2 from the germline V gene are SGHRS and YFSETQ. This CDR3 is CASSLVPQGANTEAFF. The CDR3 region has the DNA TGCGCCAGCAGCTTGGTTCCCCAGGGCGCGAACACTGAAGCTTTCTTT.

This clonotype was seen at least ten times. This chain connects TRBV3-1 to TRBJ2-5; D perhaps matches TRBD1 (5 bases). This CDR3 is 12 amino acids long. V was clipped by 3 bases and J by 4 bases, with 6 bases between them. CDR1 LGHDT and CDR2 YNNKEL come from the germline V gene (reference sequence). CDR3 protein: CASSHRVETQYF. As DNA, the CDR3 is TGTGCCAGCAGCCACAGGGTAGAGACCCAGTACTTC.

This clonotype showed up many times. The rearrangement joins TRBV7-2 to TRBJ2-7; 9 bases are shared with TRBD2. V shed 1 base and J 2 bases; nucleotides not matched to a gene: 0. The V gene's germline CDR1 is SGHTA and CDR2 FQGNSA. The CDR3 runs to 14 residues. As DNA, the CDR3 is TGTGCCAGCAGCTTAGGGACTAGCGCCTACGAGCAGTACTTC. Its protein product is CASSLGTSAYEQYF.

This chain joins TRBV14 and TRBJ1-1; D is uncertain. The CDR3 runs 14 residues. The germline V gene has CDR1 SGHDN and CDR2 FVKESK. The germline V and J ends were trimmed by 5 bases and 3 bases, with 13 bases remaining between them. The CDR3: CASSFLGKDTEAFF. The CDR3 DNA reads as TGTGCCAGCAGCTTCCTTGGGAAGGACACTGAAGCTTTCTTT.

The rearrangement links TRBV10-2 to TRBJ2-2; 10 bases match TRBD1. V was clipped by 9 bases and J by 3 bases; unmatched bases: 7. The CDR3 covers 15 residues. Germline-derived CDR1 and CDR2 are WSHSY and SAAADI. CDR3 nucleotide sequence: TGCGCCAGTGGGGGACAGGGGTCCGACACCGGGGAGCTGTTTTTT. Its translation: CASGGQGSDTGELFF.

This clonotype was detected ten times or more. The chain recombines TRBV5-1 with TRBJ1-2; 8 nucleotides align to TRBD1. The germline CDR1 and CDR2 sequences are SGHRS and YFSETQ. The CDR3 is made up of 14 amino acids. V lost 4 bases and J lost 3; bases outside the gene matches: 5. In DNA form, the CDR3 reads TGCGCCAGCAGCCCAGGGGGCGCAGACTATGGCTACACCTTC. Translated: CASSPGGADYGYTF. Full variable domain (missing parts from reference TRBV5-1 and TRBJ1-2): KAGVTQTPRYLIKTRGQQVTLSCSPISGHRSVSWYQQTPGQGLQFLFEYFSETQRNKGNFPGRFSGRQFSNSRSEMNVSTLELGDSALYLCASSPGGADYGYTFGSGTRLTVV.

This clonotype was counted many times. The CDR3 region is CASSLKGLNTEAFF. As DNA, the CDR3 is TGTGCCAGCAGTTTAAAGGGGTTAAACACTGAAGCTTTCTTT. The chain is built from TRBV27 and TRBJ1-1, with a possible D match to TRBD1 (5 bases). The CDR3 extends over 14 amino acids. Looked up from germline, CDR1 is MNHEY and CDR2 is SMNVEV (reference sequence). V was clipped by 2 bases and J by 2 bases, with 9 bases between them.

About this clonotype: The CDR3 ends on some other residue instead of the conserved phenylalanine or tryptophan, so this is likely a read error. This chain joins TRBV5-4 and TRBJ1-1; D not resolved. This CDR3 is 14 amino acids long. Germline V gene sequence: CDR1 SGHNT, CDR2 YYREEE (reference sequence). V was shortened by 2 bases and J by 5 bases, with 13 bases between the two germline ends. The CDR3 region has the DNA TGTGCCAGCAGCTTACCGGGGTGGGAAACTGAAGCTTTCCTT. This codes for CASSLPGWETEAFL.

There are a few counts of this clonotype. The rearrangement uses TRBV2 and TRBJ2-7, with D possibly being TRBD2 (7 bases). Germline CDR1 reads SNHLY; CDR2 reads FYNNEI. Trimming stripped 8 bases from V and 6 bases from J, with 17 bases between. The length of the CDR3 is 13 residues. CDR3: CASLSGGLGEQYF. The CDR3 nucleotides read TGTGCCAGCCTCTCGGGGGGCCTCGGCGAGCAGTACTTC.

This rearrangement joins TRBV9 to TRBJ1-5, with D unclear. V lost 0 bases and J lost 2, with 9 bases in between. Germline V gene lookup returns CDR1 SGDLS and CDR2 YYNGEE. The CDR3 length is 15 residues. The CDR3 is CASSVGVGGNQPQHF. The CDR3 DNA reads as TGTGCCAGCAGCGTAGGGGTTGGGGGCAATCAGCCCCAGCATTTT.

There are many counts of this clonotype. The chain combines TRBV3-1 with TRBJ2-5; the D call may be TRBD1 or TRBD2 (6 bases each). The ends were cut back, 0 bases at V and 5 bases at J, with 19 bases in the middle. The CDR3 sequence is 17 residues long. In germline, CDR1 is LGHDT, CDR2 YNNKEL (reference sequence). CDR3 bases: TGTGCCAGCAGCCAAGATAGTTGGGTAACAGGGAGGGAGACCCAGTACTTC. It translates to CASSQDSWVTGRETQYF.